This entry lists 6 T cell receptor beta chains sequenced from one sample in a study of T-cell reconstitution after alpha-beta-depleted transplantation in children. Using unique molecular identifiers, the investigators prepared the TCRbeta library. Using its own MiXCR run on the PCR reads, TCRdb lists one record per CDR3 protein. The table records fewer than 150,000 distinct CDR3 sequences, more than 9.5% of them present only once. The sequencing here drew on PBMCs, mostly from graft donor cells, taken 180 days after TCRalphabeta/CD19-depleted stem cell transplant. These receptor sequences come from a girl less than two years old who had a stem cell transplant for combined immunodeficiency, so the T cells may come from the graft donor.

This clonotype has a single count. The V call is TRBV7-2, the J call TRBJ2-7; TRBD2 agrees at 12 bases. The CDR3 is made up of 15 amino acids. Germline CDR1 is SGHTA and CDR2 is FQGNSA. The V gene end was trimmed by 5 bases and the J gene end by 7 bases; junction bases not matched to a gene: 9. CDR3 residues: CASSQTSGSKWEQYF. In DNA, the CDR3 is TGTGCCAGCAGCCAGACTAGCGGGAGCAAGTGGGAGCAGTACTTC.

This rearrangement joins TRBV29-1 to TRBJ2-7; 7 nucleotides match TRBD1. Germline V gene data show CDR1 as SQVTM and CDR2 as ANQGSEA. The V and J ends lost 4 bases and 6 bases, in that order; junction bases with no gene match: 9. The CDR3 totals 13 residues. The CDR3 sequence: CSVAGGTYAEQYF. As DNA, the CDR3 is TGCAGCGTTGCAGGGGGAACTTACGCCGAGCAGTACTTC.

The gene calls are TRBV7-2 and TRBJ2-3, with 10 bases that match TRBD2. V gave up 2 bases and J gave up 6 bases; unmatched junction bases: 11. The germline gives CDR1 SGHTA, CDR2 FQGNSA. The CDR3 is made up of 17 amino acids. The CDR3 sequence is CASSLRVWTSGGDTQYF. CDR3 coding DNA: TGTGCCAGCAGCTTACGCGTCTGGACTAGCGGAGGGGATACGCAGTATTTT.

About this clonotype: A read error is possible here, since a much larger clone lies one base away. The chain has TRBV20-1 and TRBJ1-1; D is unclear. CDR3 size: 14 residues. The germline V gene encodes CDR1 DFQATT and CDR2 SNEGSKA (reference sequence). In DNA form, the CDR3 reads TGCAGTGCTAGACCACCACCTATGAACACTGACGCTTTCTTT. Translated: CSARPPPMNTDAFF.

The sample holds a few counts of this clonotype. The chain links TRBV19 to TRBJ1-4, with no clear D. V shed 3 bases and J shed 4 bases, with 9 bases lying between them. Germline V gene lookup returns CDR1 LNHDA and CDR2 SQIVND (reference sequence). The CDR3 runs 14 residues. CDR3 coding DNA: TGTGCCAGTAGTATCCCGGGTCATAATGAAAAACTGTTTTTT. Protein sequence: CASSIPGHNEKLFF.

This clonotype was recorded many times. This rearrangement joins TRBV14 to TRBJ2-1; D gene unclear. Germline values: CDR1 SGHDN, CDR2 FVKESK. This CDR3 spans 12 amino acids. Trimming cost V 2 bases and J 7 bases, with 6 bases left between them. The CDR3 region is CASSQWRNEQFF. CDR3 coding DNA: TGTGCCAGCAGCCAATGGAGAAATGAGCAGTTCTTC.